Included here is one T cell receptor beta chain sequence, with context. No antigen is known for it. Base qualities are not provided; no much larger clone lies one nucleotide away. These data come from a study of blood T cell repertoires in COVID-19 (dated by TCRdb to about 2020). Regarding the study in general: Samples from collaborators originated in the United States, Italy and Spain and spanned both the acute and convalescent phases of COVID-19. The sample metadata nearly always contained a de-identified subject ID, COVID-19 status, age in years and sex. The prospective study material was composed of cDNA or gDNA derived from T cells, B-cell-depleted T cells, or PBMCs. A freely available public database, intended as a resource for researchers studying the immune response to SARS-CoV-2, is where the repertoires were released. Deeply sampled blood TCRbeta repertoires from subjects exposed to, actively infected with, or recovered from COVID-19 were included in the dataset. Where available, HLA class I and class II types were taken from metadata supplied by the sample provider and were not determined by assay-based typing. Samples came from the ongoing ImmuneRACE study (first 160 participants) plus 1,254 subjects from 6 global collaborators. The paper's findings and limits, for the study overall: The quantity of clinical and demographic metadata differed by source and by participant and was supplied without curation.

TCRbeta CDR3 regions were amplified from genomic DNA by means of the immunoSEQ Assay, a bias-controlled multiplex PCR. Per the source publication's procedure: Nucleated cell counts per sample were estimated from amplification of reference gene primers within the assay. Sequence reads were collapsed and filtered to measure the absolute abundance of every unique TCRbeta CDR3 rearrangement. Productive Simpson clonality was computed per sample as the square root of Simpson's diversity index over productive rearrangements. TCRdb's version of the immuneACCESS table is confined to in-frame rearrangements and falls short of the full clone set. An unresolved V gene accounts for under half of the shortfall where checked; the remainder is of unknown origin. V and J calls and clone size come straight from that table; D and trimming were deduced from the DNA. A total of hundreds of thousands of clones appear in this sample, 85% of them only once. The ten largest clones take up about 2.5% of the sample.

In the prospective study, participants were roughly 18 to 89 years old, resided in 20 to 30 geographic areas of the United States, and were enrolled through a virtual design. To assign participants to cohorts, the prospective study relied on clinical history that participants themselves reported in a screening survey and a study questionnaire. Recovered participants in ImmuneRACE Cohort 3 were defined by two consecutive negative NP/OP PCR tests, clearance by a healthcare professional, or resolution of symptoms. Mobile phlebotomists in the prospective study collected whole blood, serum and a nasopharyngeal or oropharyngeal swab from every participant. Over a roughly 2-month period, participants in the prospective study had the option of providing additional blood draws and questionnaires. Prospective study blood samples were shipped either frozen or at room temperature before DNA extraction. Deletion took 3 bases off V and 4 bases off J, with a span of 18 bases between the germline ends. Including the terminal cysteine and phenylalanine, the CDR3 comprises 15 residues. Only CDR3 DNA is held: 45 bases, read in frame from base 1. CDR1 and CDR2 are read off the germline V gene (reference sequence) as DFQATT and SNEGSKA.

This TCR derives from a woman in her 50s who had recovered from COVID-19. Sequencing input: PBMCs or T cells enriched from blood (not recorded which). The rearranged segments are TRBV20-1 and TRBJ2-5; the D gene is perhaps TRBD2, on 6 matching bases. CDR3 protein: CSASDREKIPETQYF. The base sequence is TGCAGTGCTAGTGATCGGGAGAAGATCCCAGAGACCCAGTACTTC.